The 22 T cell receptor beta chains below all came from one sample that was sequenced in a study of PD-1 blockade in mismatch repair-deficient tumors. Measured with immunoSEQ multiplex PCR; TCRdb has only the in-frame clones, and not every one. The table records around 23,000 clones, 75% to 85% of them present only once. The sequencing used peripheral blood, collected 12 weeks after starting pembrolizumab. All receptors come from an adult with mismatch repair-deficient cancer.

V usage is TRBV11-2 and J usage is TRBJ2-2; D gene unclear. CDR1 and CDR2 (germline): SGHAT, FQNNGV. The CDR3 loop spans 17 amino acids. Trimming stripped 5 bases from V and 1 base from J, with 17 bases between. The CDR3 region is CASSPSPASLNTGELFF. In DNA, the CDR3 is TGTGCCAGCAGCCCCAGCCCGGCGTCCCTGAACACCGGGGAGCTGTTTTTT.

V gene TRBV25-1 combines with J gene TRBJ1-1, with D perhaps TRBD1 (6 bases). The CDR3 totals 16 residues. Germline V CDR1 and CDR2: MGHDK, SYGVNS. Trimming removed 2 bases at V and 1 base at J, with 14 bases between. The CDR3 reads CASSENSDRANTEAFF. For the CDR3, the DNA is TGTGCCAGCAGTGAAAACTCGGACAGAGCGAACACTGAAGCTTTCTTT.

In its sample, this clone was seen once. The chain combines TRBV19 with TRBJ2-3, with D perhaps given as TRBD1 or TRBD2 (5 bases each). The CDR3 has 16 residues. The germline gives CDR1 LNHDA, CDR2 SQIVND (reference sequence). The V and J ends lost 7 bases and 0 bases respectively, with 17 bases between them. CDR3: CASKGETHPSTDTQYF. DNA for the CDR3: TGTGCCAGTAAAGGGGAGACACATCCTAGCACAGATACGCAGTATTTT.

V gene TRBV11-2 combines with J gene TRBJ2-7; weak D call: TRBD2 (5 bases). CDR1 SGHAT and CDR2 FQNNGV come from the germline V gene. V dropped 4 bases and J dropped 4 bases, with 8 bases sitting between them. The length of the CDR3 is 12 residues. The CDR3 bases are TGTGCCAGCAGCTCACTAGTGTACGAGCAGTACTTC. Protein sequence: CASSSLVYEQYF.

J is TRBJ2-1 and V is TRBV5-8; 8 positions agree with TRBD2. Germline V gives CDR1 SGHTS, CDR2 YDEGEE. V shed 6 bases, J shed 9 bases, and the junction held 11 bases outside the gene matches. The length of the CDR3 is 14 residues. CDR3 nucleotides: TGTGCCAGCACCTTAGAGGGACTAGGGGTTGAGCAGTTCTTC. It codes for CASTLEGLGVEQFF.

V gene TRBV11-2 combines with J gene TRBJ2-5; possibly TRBD1 for D (5 bases). The germline V gene encodes CDR1 SGHAT and CDR2 FQNNGV. Trimming stripped 3 bases from V and 6 bases from J, with 14 bases between. This CDR3 is built from 14 residues. CDR3 residues: CASSFTQGTQTQYF. CDR3 DNA sequence: TGTGCCAGCAGCTTTACGCAGGGAACACAGACCCAGTACTTC.

The chain combines TRBV6-1 with TRBJ2-1, with D unclear. Looked up from germline, CDR1 is MNHNS and CDR2 is SASEGT. The CDR3 sequence is 15 residues long. With 1 base removed from V and 2 bases from J, the gap between germline ends came to 9 bases. This CDR3 reads CASSEDTDPYNEQFF. In nucleotides, the CDR3 is TGTGCCAGCAGTGAAGACACAGATCCCTACAATGAGCAGTTCTTC.

This clone was observed a few times. V and J are TRBV9 and TRBJ2-2; weak D call: TRBD2 (6 bases). CDR3 size: 14 residues. Germline V gives CDR1 SGDLS, CDR2 YYNGEE. The V end was cut by 2 bases, the J end by 7 bases, with 12 bases between. The CDR3 protein is CASSVGLPGGELFF. CDR3 in DNA: TGTGCCAGCAGCGTGGGACTTCCGGGCGGGGAGCTGTTTTTT.

The chain has TRBV4-1 and TRBJ2-7; D not resolved. The CDR3 length is 14 residues. V lost 0 bases, J lost 3 bases, and 9 bases lay in between. Germline V gene lookup returns CDR1 MGHRA and CDR2 YSYEKL. The CDR3 is CASSQEAQRYEQYF. As DNA, the CDR3 is TGCGCCAGCAGCCAAGAAGCACAGCGCTACGAGCAGTACTTC.

The J gene is TRBJ1-3, the V gene TRBV27; weak D call: TRBD1 (5 bases). Germline lookup yields CDR1 MNHEY and CDR2 SMNVEV (reference sequence). The CDR3 loop spans 15 amino acids. V gave up 6 bases and J gave up 0 bases, with 12 bases separating them. The chain's CDR3 is CASSPLGASGNTIYF. CDR3 DNA: TGTGCCAGCAGCCCTCTCGGGGCCTCTGGAAACACCATATATTTT.

The chain employs TRBV19 and TRBJ1-2; 10 nucleotides match TRBD1. Germline assignment: CDR1 LNHDA and CDR2 SQIVND (reference sequence). Trimming cost V 3 bases and J 7 bases; bases outside gene matches: 8. The CDR3 is 15 residues long. The CDR3 nucleotides are TGTGCCAGTAGTATGAGCGGACAGGGGGGTTTTGGCTACACCTTC. It yields the protein CASSMSGQGGFGYTF.

The chain couples TRBV7-6 to TRBJ2-7; D unresolved. Trimming pared 1 base from V and 2 bases from J, leaving 6 bases between. CDR1 is SGHVS, CDR2 FNYEAQ, per germline. There are 13 residues in the CDR3. The CDR3: CASSLGSTYEQYF. The CDR3 DNA is TGTGCCAGCAGCTTAGGCAGCACCTACGAGCAGTACTTC.

The chain is built from TRBV4-3 and TRBJ2-1; D is perhaps TRBD1 or TRBD2 (6 bases each). This CDR3 has 15 residues. V was pared by 3 bases and J by 6 bases, with 15 bases between. Germline CDR1 and CDR2: LGHNA and YSLEER. CDR3 coding DNA: TGCGCCAGCAGCCACAAGCTGGAGGGGGGCAATGAGCAGTTCTTC. Translated, it gives CASSHKLEGGNEQFF.

This clone has just one count. The chain has TRBV2 and TRBJ2-5; the match to TRBD2 covers 7 bases. The CDR3 sequence is 16 residues long. The ends lost 4 bases at V and 2 bases at J; junction bases unmatched: 10. Per germline, CDR1 SNHLY and CDR2 FYNNEI. In nucleotides, the CDR3 is TGTGCCAGCAGTGGAGGACTAGTCCGGCAACAAGAGACCCAGTACTTC. Translation: CASSGGLVRQQETQYF.

The chain uses TRBV11-3 and TRBJ2-5; D remains unclear. Trimming removed 5 bases from V and 2 bases from J, with 15 bases in between. This CDR3 has 15 amino acids. Germline V gene sequence: CDR1 SGHNT, CDR2 YENEEA. The CDR3 DNA sequence: TGTGCCAGCAGCCCACGGGTTTACCTTCAAGAGACCCAGTACTTC. As protein: CASSPRVYLQETQYF.

This chain joins TRBV7-9 and TRBJ1-1; D unresolved. This CDR3 has 14 amino acids. Trimming shortened V by 1 base and J by 0 bases, and 6 bases separated the two germline ends. Looked up from germline, CDR1 is SEHNR and CDR2 is FQNEAQ (reference sequence). The chain's CDR3 is CASSLGGVNTEAFF. The CDR3 DNA is TGTGCCAGCAGCTTAGGCGGGGTGAACACTGAAGCTTTCTTT.

The chain employs TRBV11-2 and TRBJ2-1; D might be TRBD1 or TRBD2, each matching 5 bases. The germline V gene encodes CDR1 SGHAT and CDR2 FQNNGV. Trimming left V 1 base short and J 4 bases short, with 8 bases between. The CDR3 is 14 residues long. The CDR3 region is CASSLGGPYNEQFF. Here the CDR3 DNA reads TGTGCCAGCAGCTTAGGGGGACCTTACAATGAGCAGTTCTTC. The complete variable domain, with remaining parts taken from reference TRBV11-2 and TRBJ2-1, reads EAGVAQSPRYKIIEKRQSVAFWCNPISGHATLYWYQQILGQGPKLLIQFQNNGVVDDSQLPKDRFSAERLKGVDSTLKIQPAKLEDSAVYLCASSLGGPYNEQFFGPGTRLTVL.

CDR3 residues: CASSFFPKRELDTGELFF. As DNA, the CDR3 is TGTGCCAGCAGTTTTTTCCCTAAGCGGGAGCTGGACACCGGGGAGCTGTTTTTT. The chain employs TRBV27 and TRBJ2-2, with 8 bases lining up with TRBD2. The CDR3 spans 18 residues. Germline V gene data show CDR1 as MNHEY and CDR2 as SMNVEV (reference sequence). The V segment lost 3 bases and the J segment 3 bases; nucleotides outside the gene matches: 12.

The rearrangement uses TRBV18 and TRBJ2-3; TRBD2 is a possible D gene (5 bases). This CDR3 spans 13 amino acids. V lost 4 bases, J lost 2 bases, and 7 bases lay in between. Germline V gene lookup returns CDR1 KGHSH and CDR2 LQKENI. In DNA, the CDR3 is TGTGCCAGCTCACAGAGGGACACAGATACGCAGTATTTT. It is translated as CASSQRDTDTQYF.

J is TRBJ1-1 and V is TRBV7-8; D might be TRBD1 (6 bases). The V end was cut by 2 bases, the J end by 4 bases, with 23 bases between. Per the germline V gene, CDR1 is SGHVS and CDR2 is FQNEAQ. This CDR3 has 18 residues. In DNA, the CDR3 is TGTGCCAGCAGCTTAACTCATTCTCTGAGGGGGGATCTCACTGAAGCTTTCTTT. Its translation is CASSLTHSLRGDLTEAFF.

This clone has just a few counts. The rearrangement uses TRBV6-4 and TRBJ2-3; the D gene is possibly TRBD2 (6 bases). V was shortened by 2 bases and J by 2 bases, with 8 bases between the two germline ends. The CDR3 consists of 14 residues. Germline assignment: CDR1 MRHNA and CDR2 SNTAGT. The CDR3 protein is CASSDGRDTDTQYF. In DNA, the CDR3 is TGTGCCAGCAGTGACGGGCGGGACACAGATACGCAGTATTTT.

The V and J genes are TRBV9 and TRBJ2-7, with D perhaps matching TRBD2 (6 bases). The germline V gene has CDR1 SGDLS and CDR2 YYNGEE. CDR3 size: 13 residues. Trimming stripped 3 bases from V and 0 bases from J, with 7 bases between. CDR3 nucleotides: TGTGCCAGCAGCGGCGGGGACTCCTACGAGCAGTACTTC. It encodes CASSGGDSYEQYF.